The 22 T cell receptor beta chains below were found in one sample sequenced in a study of blood T cell repertoires in COVID-19. Clones were sequenced by immunoSEQ multiplex PCR, and TCRdb holds only the in-frame ones, with some missing. The sample yields some 120,000 clones, 80% to 85% seen once. The sequenced sample was peripheral blood. Every receptor here comes from a young woman who had recovered from COVID-19.

The gene calls are TRBV18 and TRBJ1-4; D might be TRBD1 (5 bases). The CDR3 consists of 15 residues. Trimming left V 2 bases short and J 8 bases short, with 15 bases between. The germline CDR1 and CDR2 sequences are KGHSH and LQKENI. The CDR3 DNA sequence: TGTGCCAGCTCACCAGGGGCAGGGAAGGTCGAAAAACTGTTTTTT. Its translation is CASSPGAGKVEKLFF.

A single count supports this clone. The chain carries TRBV19 and TRBJ2-1; TRBD2 aligns across 7 bases. The CDR3 runs 16 residues. Germline loops: CDR1 LNHDA, CDR2 SQIVND (reference sequence). The V and J ends lost 8 bases and 0 bases, in that order; junction bases with no gene match: 10. The CDR3: CASSRTRSSSYNEQFF. Here the CDR3 DNA reads TGTGCCAGTTCTCGGACTAGGTCCAGCTCCTACAATGAGCAGTTCTTC.

CDR3 nucleotide sequence: TGTGCCAGCGCTAACCCCGGGACAAGCTCCTACGAGCAGTACTTC. As protein: CASANPGTSSYEQYF. The gene calls are TRBV6-6 and TRBJ2-7; TRBD1 might be the D (6 bases). CDR1 is MNHNY, CDR2 SVGAGI, per germline (reference sequence). The CDR3 extends over 15 amino acids. The V end lost 8 bases, the J end lost 0 bases, and 17 bases lay between the germline ends.

This clone was seen a single time. V and J are TRBV3-1 (or the pseudogene TRBV3-2) and TRBJ2-2, with D perhaps TRBD2 (7 bases). Trimming removed 4 bases at V and 7 bases at J, with 16 bases between. Germline lookup yields CDR1 LGHDT and CDR2 YNNKEL (reference sequence). The CDR3 is 15 residues long. CDR3 sequence: CASSPSTSRGGELFF. For the CDR3, the DNA is TGTGCCAGCAGCCCCTCGACTAGCAGGGGCGGGGAGCTGTTTTTT.

The rearrangement uses TRBV18 and TRBJ2-1, with 10 bases lining up with TRBD2. The CDR3 sequence is 18 residues long. V dropped 4 bases and J dropped 5; count of bases not matched to a gene: 14. The germline V gene has CDR1 KGHSH and CDR2 LQKENI. CDR3 amino acids: CASSREVPGLAQNNEQFF. CDR3 DNA: TGTGCCAGCTCACGAGAAGTCCCGGGACTAGCGCAAAACAATGAGCAGTTCTTC. Looking up the rest from reference TRBV18 and TRBJ2-1 gives the full variable domain: NAGVMQNPRHLVRRRGQEARLRCSPMKGHSHVYWYRQLPEEGLKFMVYLQKENIIDESGMPKERFSAEFPKEGPSILRIQQVVRGDSAAYFCASSREVPGLAQNNEQFFGPGTRLTVL.

V gene TRBV18 combines with J gene TRBJ1-5; a weak D match, TRBD1 (5 bases). CDR1 KGHSH and CDR2 LQKENI come from the germline V gene. The CDR3 is 12 residues long. Trimming left V 3 bases short and J 7 bases short, with 7 bases between. Here the CDR3 reads CASSPEGQPQHF. The DNA for the CDR3 is TGTGCCAGCTCACCGGAGGGGCAGCCCCAGCATTTT.

This clone qualifies as medium-sized. The gene calls are TRBV15 and TRBJ1-4, with D possibly matching TRBD1 (5 bases). This CDR3 region has 16 residues. Germline CDR1 reads LNHNV; CDR2 reads YYDKDF (reference sequence). Trimming pared 3 bases from V and 4 bases from J, leaving 15 bases between. The CDR3 region is CATSRDTLKLNEKLFF. The CDR3 DNA reads TGTGCCACCAGCAGGGACACTTTGAAACTTAATGAAAAACTGTTTTTT.

The chain joins TRBV6-6 to TRBJ1-4; D unresolved. Germline lookup yields CDR1 MNHNY and CDR2 SVGAGI (reference sequence). The V end lost 6 bases, the J end lost 8 bases, and 10 bases lay between the germline ends. The CDR3 covers 12 residues. The CDR3 DNA sequence: TGTGCCAGCAGCACCCCGGGGGAAAAACTGTTTTTT. The encoded protein is CASSTPGEKLFF.

This clone was counted a single time. V and J are TRBV20-1 and TRBJ1-1; TRBD1 aligns across 8 bases. CDR1 and CDR2 from the germline V gene are DFQATT and SNEGSKA (reference sequence). The CDR3 is 11 residues long. V lost 7 bases to trimming and J lost 5 bases; unmatched junction nucleotides: 3. The CDR3 reads CSGRQGTEAFF. The DNA of the CDR3 is TGCAGTGGCAGACAGGGGACTGAAGCTTTCTTT.

The gene calls are TRBV10-3 and TRBJ2-5; TRBD2 aligns across 9 bases. This CDR3 is built from 13 residues. Looked up from germline, CDR1 is ENHRY and CDR2 is SYGVKD. The V segment lost 11 bases and the J segment 2 bases; nucleotides outside the gene matches: 6. The CDR3 DNA follows: TGTGCCGCCCGGACTAGCGCACAAGAGACCCAGTACTTC. This gives the protein CAARTSAQETQYF.

The V gene is TRBV21-1, the J gene TRBJ2-3; the table's D call TRBD1 went unverified against the DNA. TRBV21-1 is tagged as a pseudogene. This CDR3 contains 15 residues. The CDR3 loop reads CATTEQGRITDTQYF. CDR3 sequence (DNA): TGTGCCACTACCGAACAGGGGAGGATCACAGATACGCAGTATTTT.

This clone showed up just once. V usage is TRBV7-9 and J usage is TRBJ1-4; D unresolved. CDR3 length: 13 residues. Germline V gene data show CDR1 as SEHNR and CDR2 as FQNEAQ (reference sequence). Trimming left V 5 bases short and J 8 bases short, with 12 bases between. The CDR3 DNA is TGTGCCAGCAGCCTAAGCTGGGAGGAAAAACTGTTTTTT. Translating it yields CASSLSWEEKLFF.

The chain uses TRBV7-8 and TRBJ2-1; 9 positions agree with TRBD1. Germline V gene sequence: CDR1 SGHVS, CDR2 FQNEAQ. The junction had 8 bases not matched to a gene; V was cut back by 3 bases and J by 8 bases. CDR3 length: 15 amino acids. This CDR3 is CASSLGTGKVHEQFF. The CDR3 coding sequence is TGTGCCAGCAGCTTGGGGACAGGGAAGGTGCATGAGCAGTTCTTC.

The chain is built from TRBV6-5 and TRBJ2-7, with TRBD1 identical over 11 bases. Germline CDR1 is MNHEY and CDR2 is SVGAGI. V dropped 5 bases and J dropped 6; count of bases not matched to a gene: 6. There are 14 residues in the CDR3. The CDR3 coding sequence is TGTGCCAGCAGTCCCCGGGACAGGGGGGTCGAGCAGTACTTC. The encoded protein is CASSPRDRGVEQYF.

The V call is TRBV3-1 (or the pseudogene TRBV3-2), the J call TRBJ2-7; the match to TRBD1 covers 11 bases. There are 15 residues in the CDR3. The J segment lost 7 bases and the V segment lost 3 bases, leaving 8 bases of the junction unmatched. The germline CDR1 and CDR2 sequences are LGHDT and YNNKEL (reference sequence). CDR3 DNA: TGTGCCAGCAGCCATGGTGGACAGGGGGCCCGTGAGCAGTACTTC. Its translation is CASSHGGQGAREQYF.

The chain couples TRBV11-2 to TRBJ2-7, with D perhaps TRBD1 (5 bases). The CDR3 spans 15 residues. Trimming pared 1 base from V and 0 bases from J, leaving 10 bases between. Germline-derived CDR1 and CDR2 are SGHAT and FQNNGV. The CDR3 bases are TGTGCCAGCAGCTTAGTTGTGACAGCCTCCTACGAGCAGTACTTC. Translation: CASSLVVTASYEQYF.

This clone occurred once. CDR3 amino acids: CATRGASGNTIYF. The CDR3 DNA is TGTGCCACCAGGGGGGCTTCTGGAAACACCATATATTTT. V gene TRBV6-5 combines with J gene TRBJ1-3; TRBD1 agrees at 7 bases. Losses at the gene ends were 10 bases for V and 1 base for J; bases not matched to a gene: 4. The germline V gene encodes CDR1 MNHEY and CDR2 SVGAGI. The CDR3 has 13 amino acids.

The chain recombines TRBV19 with TRBJ1-1, with D hard to call. Germline lookup yields CDR1 LNHDA and CDR2 SQIVND (reference sequence). Trimming stripped 6 bases from V and 7 bases from J, with 9 bases between. This CDR3 comprises 11 residues. The CDR3 reads CASSAASEAFF. Written as DNA, the CDR3 is TGTGCCAGTAGCGCGGCAAGTGAAGCTTTCTTT. Full variable domain (rest looked up from reference TRBV19 and TRBJ1-1): DGGITQSPKYLFRKEGQNVTLSCEQNLNHDAMYWYRQDPGQGLRLIYYSQIVNDFQKGDIAEGYSVSREKKESFPLTVTSAQKNPTAFYLCASSAASEAFFGQGTRLTVV.

The chain couples TRBV5-1 to TRBJ2-3; 8 nucleotides agree with TRBD2. CDR3 length equals 18 residues. Germline lookup yields CDR1 SGHRS and CDR2 YFSETQ. Trimming at V came to 1 base and at J to 0 bases, leaving 10 bases not matched to a gene. The CDR3 protein is CASSLRRLAGKSTDTQYF. The CDR3 bases are TGCGCCAGCAGCTTGCGGCGGCTAGCGGGCAAAAGCACAGATACGCAGTATTTT.

This clone has only one observation. The V and J genes are TRBV15 and TRBJ2-6; a weak D match, TRBD1 (6 bases). Trimming pared 5 bases from V and 3 bases from J, leaving 14 bases between. The CDR3 runs 16 residues. CDR1 is LNHNV, CDR2 YYDKDF, per germline (reference sequence). The CDR3 spells CATSVQGRLGANVLTF. CDR3 sequence (DNA): TGTGCCACCAGCGTACAGGGAAGGCTTGGGGCCAACGTCCTGACTTTC. The full variable domain, with the rest looked up from reference TRBV15 and TRBJ2-6, is DAMVIQNPRYQVTQFGKPVTLSCSQTLNHNVMYWYQQKSSQAPKLLFHYYDKDFNNEADTPDNFQSRRPNTSFCFLDIRSPGLGDTAMYLCATSVQGRLGANVLTFGAGSRLTVL.

This sequence joins TRBV25-1 and TRBJ2-1; D remains unclear. Germline V gene sequence: CDR1 MGHDK, CDR2 SYGVNS. V was clipped by 3 bases and J by 0 bases, with 3 bases between them. CDR3 length: 13 amino acids. This CDR3 is CASSDYSYNEQFF. The CDR3, as DNA: TGTGCCAGCAGTGATTACTCCTACAATGAGCAGTTCTTC.

V and J are TRBV6-5 and TRBJ2-3; 8 bases match TRBD1. The germline V gene encodes CDR1 MNHEY and CDR2 SVGAGI. After removal of 4 bases from V and 7 bases from J, the junction contained 10 bases not matched to a gene. The CDR3 extends over 15 amino acids. Written as DNA, the CDR3 is TGTGCCAGCAGTTTCTTACACAGGGGGTGGAATACGCAGTATTTT. Its translation is CASSFLHRGWNTQYF.